A selection of T cell receptor beta chains follows, all from one sample in a study of T-cell memory formation after mild COVID-19. MiXCR, applied by TCRdb to the 5' RACE reads, yields one record per CDR3 protein. The table shows hundreds of thousands of distinct CDR3 sequences, with around 15% occurring only once. The sample taken for sequencing was PBMCs or a T cell subset sorted from them (not recorded which). The source is a man between 18 and 29 years old who had mild COVID-19 (a few samples of this study predate the infection). Cell type and time point are not known. Each CDR3 is given with its conserved first and last residue. D genes are given only for firm matches. For some rows the clone size is stated as once, few or many, or as a class when expanded; others skip it.

J gene	D gene	V gene	clone size	CDR3 protein	CDR3 DNA
TRBJ1-5	TRBD1	TRBV7-9	NA	CASSGGQGDQPQHF	TGTGCCAGCAGCGGCGGACAGGGCGATCAGCCCCAGCATTTT
TRBJ1-1	NA	TRBV6-2/TRBV6-3	NA	CASRIPNTEAFF	TGTGCCAGCCGCATCCCGAACACTGAAGCTTTCTTT
TRBJ2-3	NA	TRBV3-1	NA	CASSQVAEGADTQYF	TGTGCCAGCAGCCAAGTAGCGGAGGGGGCAGATACGCAGTATTTT
TRBJ2-6	TRBD1	TRBV15	NA	CATSRATGTVVTGANVLTF	TGTGCCACCAGCAGAGCGACCGGGACAGTTGTTACTGGGGCCAACGTCCTGACTTTC
TRBJ2-3	NA	TRBV7-9	many	CASSFGTSTDTQYF	TGTGCCAGCAGCTTCGGCACTAGCACAGATACGCAGTATTTT
TRBJ2-5	TRBD1	TRBV10-3	NA	CAISDPGGLGTQYF	TGTGCCATCAGTGATCCAGGGGGCTTGGGGACCCAGTACTTC
TRBJ2-3	TRBD2	TRBV7-2	NA	CASSPGTSTADTQYF	TGTGCCAGCAGCCCCGGGACTAGCACCGCAGATACGCAGTATTTT
TRBJ1-4	TRBD1	TRBV20-1	few	CSAKRTGWDEKLFF	TGCAGTGCTAAACGGACAGGATGGGATGAAAAACTGTTTTTT
TRBJ1-1	NA	TRBV29-1	NA	CSVGLNTEAFF	TGCAGCGTTGGATTAAACACTGAAGCTTTCTTT
TRBJ1-4	NA	TRBV27	NA	CASRGTLEEKLFF	TGTGCCAGCAGAGGGACACTCGAGGAAAAACTGTTTTTT
TRBJ2-1	TRBD2	TRBV7-2	many	CASSQGRLAGWGFF	TGTGCCAGCAGCCAGGGTAGGCTAGCGGGGTGGGGGTTCTTC
TRBJ2-2	NA	TRBV18	NA	CASSPYTGTTTGELFF	TGTGCCAGCTCACCATATACAGGGACTACCACCGGGGAGCTGTTTTTT
TRBJ2-5	TRBD2	TRBV5-1	few	CASSRATSGFQETQYF	TGCGCCAGCAGCCGAGCGACTAGCGGCTTCCAAGAGACCCAGTACTTC
TRBJ2-1	NA	TRBV7-6	NA	CASSLDGGFLYNEQFF	TGTGCCAGCAGCTTAGATGGGGGCTTTCTCTACAATGAGCAGTTCTTC
TRBJ2-5	NA	TRBV10-3	few	CAISEHRAQETQYF	TGTGCCATCAGTGAGCACAGGGCCCAAGAGACCCAGTACTTC
TRBJ2-6	TRBD1	TRBV11-1	NA	CASSLPWPKTGPGANVLTF	TGTGCCAGCAGCTTACCCTGGCCTAAGACAGGGCCTGGGGCCAACGTCCTGACTTTC
TRBJ2-6	TRBD1	TRBV12-3/TRBV12-4	NA	CASSLDRSVGLF	TGTGCCAGCAGTTTGGACAGGTCTGTAGGGTTGTTC
TRBJ1-1	NA	TRBV20-1	NA	CSACKGTTEAFF	TGCAGTGCTTGCAAGGGAACGACTGAAGCTTTCTTT
TRBJ2-1	TRBD2	TRBV29-1	many	CSVEAGRGGRDEQFF	TGCAGCGTTGAAGCAGGGCGCGGGGGGCGCGATGAGCAGTTCTTC
TRBJ1-2	NA	TRBV21-1	NA	CASRAGGNGYTF	TGTGCCAGCAGGGCAGGGGGCAATGGCTACACCTTC
TRBJ1-2	NA	TRBV5-1	few	CASSFGIGNYGYTF	TGCGCCAGCAGCTTTGGAATCGGAAACTATGGCTACACCTTC
TRBJ2-5	TRBD2	TRBV5-1	few	CASSFKSGGVLETQYF	TGCGCCAGCAGCTTCAAGAGCGGGGGAGTATTGGAGACCCAGTACTTC
TRBJ2-1	NA	TRBV25-1	NA	CASSEAQGVDNEQFF	TGTGCCAGCAGTGAAGCACAGGGCGTTGACAATGAGCAGTTCTTC
TRBJ1-1	NA	TRBV6-6	many	CASKDRTQLMNTEAFF	TGTGCCAGCAAAGATAGGACACAGCTCATGAACACTGAAGCTTTCTTT
TRBJ2-1	TRBD2	TRBV12-3/TRBV12-4	NA	CASSPWTSGGVYNEQFF	TGTGCCAGCAGTCCCTGGACTAGCGGGGGGGTTTACAATGAGCAGTTCTTC
TRBJ2-1	NA	TRBV5-4	NA	CASSLGGLSSYNEQFF	TGTGCCAGCAGCTTGGGGGGACTGTCCTCCTACAATGAGCAGTTCTTC
TRBJ2-1	NA	TRBV12-3/TRBV12-4	NA	CASSFFGESSYNEQFF	TGTGCCAGCAGTTTCTTCGGGGAGAGCTCCTACAATGAGCAGTTCTTC
TRBJ2-3	NA	TRBV9	NA	CASSVGPLRPDTQYF	TGTGCCAGCAGCGTAGGGCCTCTCCGGCCAGATACGCAGTATTTT
TRBJ2-7	NA	TRBV11-3	NA	CASSLASGTYEQYF	TGTGCCAGCAGCTTAGCGTCCGGGACCTACGAGCAGTACTTC
TRBJ1-2	NA	TRBV7-8	many	CASSLGLRRRGYTF	TGTGCCAGCAGCTTGGGTCTTCGTCGGAGGGGCTACACCTTC
TRBJ1-2	NA	TRBV5-1	many	CASSLQGYGYTF	TGCGCCAGCAGCTTGCAGGGCTATGGCTACACCTTC
TRBJ1-1	TRBD1	TRBV3-1	few	CASSRLRGQTEAFF	TGTGCCAGCAGCCGCCTCAGGGGGCAGACTGAAGCTTTCTTT
TRBJ1-4	TRBD1	TRBV20-1	NA	CSARGQGASGIEKLFF	TGCAGTGCTAGAGGACAGGGGGCCTCGGGAATTGAAAAACTGTTTTTT
TRBJ2-7	TRBD1	TRBV25-1	NA	CASSPNPGQGTYEQYF	TGTGCCAGCAGCCCTAATCCGGGACAGGGTACCTACGAGCAGTACTTC
TRBJ1-1	NA	TRBV12-3/TRBV12-4	many	CASSLNRNEAFF	TGTGCCAGCAGTTTAAACAGAAATGAAGCTTTCTTT
TRBJ2-3	TRBD2	TRBV6-2/TRBV6-3	NA	CASGLAEEYTQYF	TGTGCCAGCGGACTAGCGGAAGAATATACGCAGTATTTT
TRBJ2-3	NA	TRBV12-3/TRBV12-4	few	CASSLLHGDTQYF	TGTGCCAGCAGTCTCCTACACGGAGATACGCAGTATTTT
TRBJ2-2	NA	TRBV4-3	NA	CASSQDYAAGELFF	TGCGCCAGCAGCCAAGACTACGCGGCCGGGGAGCTGTTTTTT
TRBJ1-1	NA	TRBV19	few	CASSIRMGGTEAFF	TGTGCCAGTAGTATCCGGATGGGGGGCACTGAAGCTTTCTTT
TRBJ2-1	TRBD1	TRBV10-2	few	CASSGREQGADNEQFF	TGCGCCAGCAGTGGGCGGGAACAGGGGGCTGACAATGAGCAGTTCTTC
TRBJ2-2	NA	TRBV6-2/TRBV6-3	NA	CASRLGPGELFF	TGTGCCAGCCGCTTAGGACCCGGGGAGCTGTTTTTT
TRBJ2-3	NA	TRBV18	NA	CASSPPWSGGYDTQYF	TGTGCCAGCTCACCACCGTGGTCAGGGGGGTACGATACGCAGTATTTT
TRBJ2-2	TRBD1	TRBV9	many	CASSVAPGQLTGELFF	TGTGCCAGCAGCGTAGCTCCGGGACAGCTCACCGGGGAGCTGTTTTTT
TRBJ2-7	NA	TRBV10-1	few	CASSEPAGEQYF	TGCGCCAGCAGTGAACCAGCTGGCGAGCAGTACTTC
TRBJ1-2	NA	TRBV6-5	NA	CASSYSNPADGYTF	TGTGCCAGCAGTTACTCGAACCCGGCGGATGGCTACACCTTC
TRBJ2-3	NA	TRBV4-2	NA	CASSQVTKAADTQYF	TGTGCCAGCAGCCAAGTTACCAAGGCGGCAGATACGCAGTATTTT
TRBJ2-5	NA	TRBV7-9	few	CASTNQETQYF	TGTGCCAGCACTAACCAAGAGACCCAGTACTTC
TRBJ2-3	NA	TRBV9	NA	CASSVGGTSGADTQYF	TGTGCCAGCAGCGTAGGTGGAACTAGTGGGGCAGATACGCAGTATTTT